This entry lists 18 T cell receptor beta chains sequenced from one sample in a study of tumor-infiltrating lymphocytes in primary liver carcinoma. Scientists recovered RNA and DNA together from approximately 20-30 mg of unsorted bulk tissue. A primer in the constant region served to generate TCR beta cDNA from approximately 450 ng of total RNA. Generation of the TCR beta libraries relied on three nested multiplex PCR rounds using slightly modified ARM-PCR. The two initial PCR rounds, about 9 cycles each, used TRBV1-TRBV30 forward and C-beta reverse primers. Using its own MiXCR run on the multiplex PCR reads, TCRdb lists one record per CDR3 protein. The sample yields fewer than 40,000 distinct CDR3 sequences, roughly 78% seen once. Material: liver tumor tissue from sampling region 3. Subset described: tumor region T3, left-lateral pole. The receptors were gathered from a woman in her twenties or thirties with primary liver carcinoma and hepatitis B virus infection.

This clonotype has just one count. The chain has TRBV6-5 and TRBJ2-3, with D perhaps TRBD1 (7 bases). Germline V gives CDR1 MNHEY, CDR2 SVGAGI. The CDR3 is 14 residues long. Deletions cut 7 bases from V and 4 bases from J, with 15 bases between. The CDR3, as DNA: TGTGCCAGCATCTGGAGGGGGCGGTCAGATACGCAGTATTTT. It is translated as CASIWRGRSDTQYF.

Comment on this clonotype: It may be a read error: a sequence one base away is much more abundant. CDR3: CASSPGTGDYEQYF. The CDR3 DNA reads TGTGCCAGCAGCCCTGGGACAGGGGACTACGAGCAGTACTTC. V is TRBV11-1 and J is TRBJ2-7; TRBD1 matches at 10 bases. The germline gives CDR1 SGHAT, CDR2 FQDESV (reference sequence). The CDR3 sequence is 14 residues long. V gave up 5 bases and J gave up 3 bases; unmatched junction bases: 4. Supplemented by reference TRBV11-1 and TRBJ2-7, the full variable domain reads EAEVAQSPRYKITEKSQAVAFWCDPISGHATLYWYRQILGQGPELLVQFQDESVVDDSQLPKDRFSAERLKGVDSTLKIQPAELGDSAMYLCASSPGTGDYEQYFGPGTRLTVT.

The genes are TRBV7-9 and TRBJ2-1, with TRBD2 matching over 8 bases. Germline V gives CDR1 SEHNR, CDR2 FQNEAQ (reference sequence). CDR3 length equals 16 residues. J was trimmed by 10 bases and V by 7 bases; bases with no gene match: 18. The CDR3 DNA is TGTGCCAGCAATCTGGCCCCTCTCTTAGCGGGATTAGAGCAGTTCTTC. This gives the protein CASNLAPLLAGLEQFF.

As concerns this clonotype: The junction does not match germline at one end; this may be a read error. CDR3 coding DNA: TGTGCCAGCAGTTTAGGATACCCCCGCGAGCAGTATTTT. Amino acids: CASSLGYPREQYF. The genes are TRBV11-1 and TRBJ2-7; no definite D call. With the DNA end fitting TRBJ2-3 better, the J assignment may be wrong. The CDR3 loop spans 13 amino acids. Germline-derived CDR1 and CDR2 are SGHAT and FQDESV (reference sequence).

Concerning this clonotype: Without the conserved terminal phenylalanine or tryptophan, this CDR3 likely stems from a read error. The DNA is omitted, as the CDR3 cannot be located on it reliably, and the CDR3 follows TCRdb's listing. The V gene is TRBV5-5, the J gene TRBJ2-4; the table's TRBD2 call for D was not verified on the DNA. The germline gives CDR1 SGHKS, CDR2 YYEKEE (reference sequence). The CDR3 adds up to 17 amino acids, both ends counted. CDR3 amino acids: CVSSLVGMREGSDIQYS.

Note on this clonotype: The CDR3 carries no conserved terminal phenylalanine or tryptophan, so it likely arises from a read error. The chain employs TRBV12-3 or TRBV12-4 and TRBJ1-5; D is undetermined. Trimming took off 2 bases at V and 10 bases at J, with 12 bases between the two ends. CDR3 size: 13 residues. The CDR3 nucleotides are TGTGCCAGCAGTTTACACAGCAAACAACCCCAGCATCTT. The encoded protein is CASSLHSKQPQHL.

With respect to this clonotype: The junction does not match germline at one end; this may be a read error. The V and J genes are TRBV5-4 and TRBJ2-3, with 8 bases fitting TRBD2. CDR3 length: 15 amino acids. CDR1 SGHNT and CDR2 YYREEE come from the germline V gene (reference sequence). The CDR3 is CASSVNRGLGDMQYF. The CDR3 DNA sequence: TGTGCCAGTAGCGTGAATCGGGGACTAGGAGATATGCAGTATTTT.

The chain employs TRBV9 and TRBJ2-6; the D is unclear. Deletions cut 6 bases from V and 3 bases from J, with 10 bases between. This CDR3 has 14 residues. Germline CDR1 is SGDLS and CDR2 is YYNGEE. CDR3 residues: CASTVSNGANVLTF. In nucleotides, the CDR3 is TGTGCCAGCACCGTCTCGAATGGGGCCAACGTCCTGACTTTC. The complete variable domain, with remaining parts taken from reference TRBV9 and TRBJ2-6, reads DSGVTQTPKHLITATGQRVTLRCSPRSGDLSVYWYQQSLDQGLQFLIQYYNGEERAKGNILERFSAQQFPDLHSELNLSSLELGDSALYFCASTVSNGANVLTFGAGSRLTVL.

This clonotype was seen just once. Mismatch with germline at one junction end may stem from a read error. The chain is built from TRBV7-3 and TRBJ2-1; TRBD2 aligns across 11 bases. The CDR3 covers 15 residues. Germline V gene sequence: CDR1 SGHTA, CDR2 FQGTGA. In DNA form, the CDR3 reads TGTACCAGCATCTTGACTAGCGGGACGAACAATGAGCAGTTCTTC. Encoded protein: CTSILTSGTNNEQFF.

This clonotype came up a few times. A read error may explain this, as a much larger clone is one base away. This sequence joins TRBV11-2 and TRBJ2-5, with no clear D. The V gene lost 2 bases and the J gene lost 5 bases, with 12 bases spanning the gap. The CDR3 length is 14 residues. Germline assignment: CDR1 SGHAT and CDR2 FQNNGV. CDR3 bases: TGTGCCAGCAGCTTAACCCCGGAGAGGGAGACCCAGTACTTC. Protein: CASSLTPERETQYF. The entire variable domain, with the rest obtained from reference TRBV11-2 and TRBJ2-5, is as follows: EAGVAQSPRYKIIEKRQSVAFWCNPISGHATLYWYQQILGQGPKLLIQFQNNGVVDDSQLPKDRFSAERLKGVDSTLKIQPAKLEDSAVYLCASSLTPERETQYFGPGTRLLVL.

Concerning this clonotype: Germline and junction disagree at one end, which may indicate a read error. The chain employs TRBV11-3 and TRBJ2-5, with D possibly being TRBD1 or TRBD2 (6 bases each). Germline CDR1 and CDR2: SGHNT and YENEEA. CDR3 size: 15 residues. DNA for the CDR3: TGTGCCGGCAGCCCACCGGGGGCCTACCATGAGACCCTGTACTTC. It specifies CAGSPPGAYHETLYF. The variable domain in full, completed from reference TRBV11-3 and TRBJ2-5, reads EAGVVQSPRYKIIEKKQPVAFWCNPISGHNTLYWYLQNLGQGPELLIRYENEEAVDDSQLPKDRFSAERLKGVDSTLKIQPAELGDSAVYLCAGSPPGAYHETLYFGPGTRLLVL.

The chain recombines TRBV5-1 with TRBJ2-2; no reliable D call. V was clipped by 6 bases and J by 6 bases, with 15 bases between them. CDR1 is SGHRS, CDR2 YFSETQ, per germline. The CDR3 contains 14 residues. CDR3 sequence (DNA): TGCGCCAGCAAAGGTTTGCTAGGGCCCGGGGAGCTGTTTTTT. Protein: CASKGLLGPGELFF.

This clonotype was observed once. The chain carries TRBV6-5 and TRBJ2-1; 7 nucleotides line up with TRBD1. Trimming removed 9 bases from V and 4 bases from J; junction bases left unmatched: 9. CDR1 is MNHEY, CDR2 SVGAGI, per germline. The CDR3 contains 14 residues. The CDR3 DNA sequence: TGTGCCAGTAGTCCAGGACAGGAGTACAATGAGCAGTTCTTC. It codes for CASSPGQEYNEQFF.

Concerning this clonotype: A much larger clone is a single base away; this may be a read error. Because it lacks the conserved phenylalanine or tryptophan at the end, this CDR3 is likely a read error. The rearrangement joins TRBV6-6 to TRBJ2-7; maybe TRBD2 (6 bases). Germline V gene lookup returns CDR1 MNHNY and CDR2 SVGAGI (reference sequence). The germline V and J ends were trimmed by 3 bases and 7 bases, with 16 bases remaining between them. The CDR3 sequence is 14 residues long. The CDR3 here is CASSYALAGGEQYS. CDR3 coding DNA: TGTGCCAGCAGTTATGCACTAGCTGGTGGTGAGCAGTACTCC.

Note on this clonotype: A much larger clone sits a single nucleotide away, making a read error possible. The rearrangement links TRBV11-2 to TRBJ1-6; D is unclear. Per germline, CDR1 SGHAT and CDR2 FQNNGV. This CDR3 is 12 amino acids long. In nucleotides, the CDR3 is TGTGCCAGCGGCTTACATAATTCATCCCTCCACTTT. Amino acid sequence: CASGLHNSSLHF. Supplemented by reference TRBV11-2 and TRBJ1-6, the full variable domain reads EAGVAQSPRYKIIEKRQSVAFWCNPISGHATLYWYQQILGQGPKLLIQFQNNGVVDDSQLPKDRFSAERLKGVDSTLKIQPAKLEDSAVYLCASGLHNSSLHFGNGTRLTVT.

Points on this clonotype: This may arise from a read error, as a much more abundant clone is one base away. This rearrangement joins TRBV5-4 to TRBJ2-7; 7 nucleotides line up with TRBD1. With 6 bases clipped from V and 3 bases from J, the junction kept 9 bases outside the gene matches. The CDR3 contains 14 residues. Germline lookup yields CDR1 SGHNT and CDR2 YYREEE (reference sequence). The CDR3 spells CASNTGTVHYEQYF. The CDR3 DNA reads as TGTGCCAGCAACACCGGGACAGTCCACTACGAGCAGTACTTC.

The table lists this clonotype with a few counts. The chain combines TRBV12-3 or TRBV12-4 with TRBJ2-3; TRBD2 agrees at 7 bases. V lost 4 bases to trimming and J lost 2 bases; unmatched junction nucleotides: 6. There are 15 residues in the CDR3. The CDR3 here is CASSSGGLTTDTQYF. The CDR3 nucleotides read TGTGCCAGCAGTTCTGGGGGACTAACCACAGATACGCAGTATTTT.

In its sample, this clonotype was seen once. This chain uses TRBV11-3 with TRBJ2-3; D gene uncertain. Germline V CDR1 and CDR2: SGHNT, YENEEA. The CDR3 runs to 14 residues. V shed 5 bases and J shed 5 bases, with 14 bases lying between them. The CDR3 spells CASSHRIGIDTQYF. As DNA, the CDR3 is TGTGCCAGCAGCCATCGAATAGGCATAGATACGCAGTATTTT.